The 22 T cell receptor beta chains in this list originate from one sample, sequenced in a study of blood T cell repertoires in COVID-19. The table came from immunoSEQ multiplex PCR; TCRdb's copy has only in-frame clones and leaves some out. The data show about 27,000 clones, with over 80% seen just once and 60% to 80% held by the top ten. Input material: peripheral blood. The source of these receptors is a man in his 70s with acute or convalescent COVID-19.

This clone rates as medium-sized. CDR3 loop: CASSLLLHQPQHF. For the CDR3, the DNA is TGTGCCAGCAGTTTACTACTACATCAGCCCCAGCATTTT. The genes are TRBV27 and TRBJ1-5; no definite D call. V was pared by 2 bases and J by 5 bases, with 7 bases between. Germline CDR1 and CDR2: MNHEY and SMNVEV (reference sequence). This CDR3 spans 13 amino acids.

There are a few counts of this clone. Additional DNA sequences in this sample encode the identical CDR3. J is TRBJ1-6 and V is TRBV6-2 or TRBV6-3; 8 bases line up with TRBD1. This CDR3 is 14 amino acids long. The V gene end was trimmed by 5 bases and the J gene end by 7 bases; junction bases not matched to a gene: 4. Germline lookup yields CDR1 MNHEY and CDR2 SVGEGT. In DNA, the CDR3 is TGTGCCAGCAGTCTTGGACAGGGCAATTCACCCCTCCACTTT. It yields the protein CASSLGQGNSPLHF.

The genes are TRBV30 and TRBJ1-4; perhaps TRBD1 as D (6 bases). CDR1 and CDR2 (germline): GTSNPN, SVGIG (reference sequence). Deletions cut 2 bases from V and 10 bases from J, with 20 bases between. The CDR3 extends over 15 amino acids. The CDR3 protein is CAWSLRGSLAGKLFF. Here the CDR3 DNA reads TGTGCCTGGAGTCTTAGGGGGTCACTGGCGGGAAAACTGTTTTTT.

CDR3 sequence: CASSPVTGLTSTDTQYF. In nucleotides, the CDR3 is TGCGCCAGCAGCCCGGTGACAGGGCTAACTAGCACAGATACGCAGTATTTT. The chain links TRBV5-1 to TRBJ2-3, with TRBD1 matching over 7 bases. Germline CDR1 SGHRS, CDR2 YFSETQ. This CDR3 has 17 residues. Trimming took 4 bases from V and 0 from J; bases not matched to a gene: 11.

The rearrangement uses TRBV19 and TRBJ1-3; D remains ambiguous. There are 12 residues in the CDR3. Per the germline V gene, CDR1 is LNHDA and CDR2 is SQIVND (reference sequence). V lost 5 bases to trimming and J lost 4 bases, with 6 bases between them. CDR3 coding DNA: TGTGCCAGTAGTGCCCAGGGAAACACCATATATTTT. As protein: CASSAQGNTIYF. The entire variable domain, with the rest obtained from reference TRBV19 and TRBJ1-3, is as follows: DGGITQSPKYLFRKEGQNVTLSCEQNLNHDAMYWYRQDPGQGLRLIYYSQIVNDFQKGDIAEGYSVSREKKESFPLTVTSAQKNPTAFYLCASSAQGNTIYFGEGSWLTVV.

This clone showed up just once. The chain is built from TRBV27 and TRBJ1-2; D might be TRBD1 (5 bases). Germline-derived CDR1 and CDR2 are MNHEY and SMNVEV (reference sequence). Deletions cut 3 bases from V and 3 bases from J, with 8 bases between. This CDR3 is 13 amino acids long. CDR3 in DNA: TGTGCCAGCAGTTTGCGGGGGGACTATGGCTACACCTTC. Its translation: CASSLRGDYGYTF.

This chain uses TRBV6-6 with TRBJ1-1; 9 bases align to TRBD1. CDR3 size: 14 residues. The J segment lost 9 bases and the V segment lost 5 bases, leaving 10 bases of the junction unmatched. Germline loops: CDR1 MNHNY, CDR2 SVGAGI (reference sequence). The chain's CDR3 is CASSGDRAFRKAFF. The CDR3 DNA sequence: TGTGCCAGCAGTGGGGACAGGGCCTTTCGAAAAGCTTTCTTT.

The CDR3 DNA reads as TGTGCCAGCAGCCGGACTAGCGGGAGGGAGACCCAGTACTTC. Its protein product is CASSRTSGRETQYF. The chain joins TRBV7-6 to TRBJ2-5; 14 nucleotides agree with TRBD2. Germline V gene lookup returns CDR1 SGHVS and CDR2 FNYEAQ. After removal of 5 bases from V and 5 bases from J, the junction contained 1 base not matched to a gene. The CDR3 runs to 14 residues.

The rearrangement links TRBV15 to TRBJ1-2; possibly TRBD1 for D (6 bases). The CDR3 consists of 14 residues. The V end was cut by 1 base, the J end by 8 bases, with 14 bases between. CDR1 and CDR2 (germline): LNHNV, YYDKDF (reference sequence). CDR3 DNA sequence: TGTGCCACCAGCAGAGGGACAGCCATCCCGGGCTACACCTTC. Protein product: CATSRGTAIPGYTF.

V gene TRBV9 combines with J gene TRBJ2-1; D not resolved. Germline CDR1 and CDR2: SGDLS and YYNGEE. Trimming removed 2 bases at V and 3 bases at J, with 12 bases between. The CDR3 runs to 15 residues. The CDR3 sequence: CASSVSGSFYNEQFF. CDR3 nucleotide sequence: TGTGCCAGCAGCGTTTCCGGGTCGTTCTACAATGAGCAGTTCTTC.

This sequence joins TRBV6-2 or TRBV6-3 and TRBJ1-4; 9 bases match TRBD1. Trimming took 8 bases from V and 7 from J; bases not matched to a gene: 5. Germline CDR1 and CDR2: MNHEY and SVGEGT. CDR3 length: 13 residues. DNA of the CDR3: TGTGCCAGCGGTTTGGGACAGGGTGAAAAACTGTTTTTT. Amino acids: CASGLGQGEKLFF.

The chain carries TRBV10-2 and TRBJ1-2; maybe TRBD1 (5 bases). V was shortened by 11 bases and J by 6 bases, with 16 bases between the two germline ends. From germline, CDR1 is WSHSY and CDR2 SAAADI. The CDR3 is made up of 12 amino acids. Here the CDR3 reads CAAGGREDGYTF. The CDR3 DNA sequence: TGCGCCGCCGGAGGCAGGGAGGATGGCTACACCTTC.

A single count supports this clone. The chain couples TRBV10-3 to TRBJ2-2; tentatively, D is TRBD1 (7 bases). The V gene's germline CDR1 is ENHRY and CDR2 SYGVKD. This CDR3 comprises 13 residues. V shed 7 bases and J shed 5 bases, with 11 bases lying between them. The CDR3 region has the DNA TGTGCCATCAACCCAGGGGGGACCGGGGAGCTGTTTTTT. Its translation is CAINPGGTGELFF.

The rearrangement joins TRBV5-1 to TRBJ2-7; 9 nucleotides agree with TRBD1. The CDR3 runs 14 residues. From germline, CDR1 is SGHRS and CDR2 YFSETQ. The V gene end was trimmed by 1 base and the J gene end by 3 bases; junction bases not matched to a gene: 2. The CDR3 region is CASSLRTGDYEQYF. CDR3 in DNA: TGCGCCAGCAGCTTGCGGACAGGGGACTACGAGCAGTACTTC.

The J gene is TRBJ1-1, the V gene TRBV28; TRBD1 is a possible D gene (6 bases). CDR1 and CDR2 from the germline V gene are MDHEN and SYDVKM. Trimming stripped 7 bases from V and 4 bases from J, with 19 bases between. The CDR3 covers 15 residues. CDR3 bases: TGTGCCAGCATCAAAGCATCAGGGGCTGTCACTGAAGCTTTCTTT. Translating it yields CASIKASGAVTEAFF.

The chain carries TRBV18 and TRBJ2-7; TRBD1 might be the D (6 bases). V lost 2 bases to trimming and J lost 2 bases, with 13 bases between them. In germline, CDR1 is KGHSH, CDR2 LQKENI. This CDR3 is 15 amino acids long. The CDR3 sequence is CASSPTTGPTYEQYF. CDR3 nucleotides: TGTGCCAGCTCACCAACGACAGGACCTACCTACGAGCAGTACTTC.

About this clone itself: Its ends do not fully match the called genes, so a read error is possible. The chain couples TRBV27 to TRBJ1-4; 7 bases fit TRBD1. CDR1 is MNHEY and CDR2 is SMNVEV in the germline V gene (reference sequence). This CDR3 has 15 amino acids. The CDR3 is CASSPIDRANEKLFF. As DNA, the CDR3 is TGTGCCAGCAGTCCGATCGACAGGGCTAACGAAAAACTGTTTTTT.

CDR3 DNA: TGTGCCAGCTCAGGGGGCACTAGCGGGAGGACAGATACGCAGTATTTT. It codes for CASSGGTSGRTDTQYF. V is TRBV18 and J is TRBJ2-3, with 12 bases lining up with TRBD2. Per germline, CDR1 KGHSH and CDR2 LQKENI. The V segment lost 5 bases and the J segment 3 bases; nucleotides outside the gene matches: 6. This CDR3 is built from 16 residues.

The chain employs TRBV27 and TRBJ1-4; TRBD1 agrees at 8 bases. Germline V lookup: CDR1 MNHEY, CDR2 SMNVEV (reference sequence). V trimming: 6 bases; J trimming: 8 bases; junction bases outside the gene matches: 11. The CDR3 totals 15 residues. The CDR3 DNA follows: TGTGCCAGCAGCGTAACCGGGACAGGTAACGAAAAACTGTTTTTT. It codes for CASSVTGTGNEKLFF.

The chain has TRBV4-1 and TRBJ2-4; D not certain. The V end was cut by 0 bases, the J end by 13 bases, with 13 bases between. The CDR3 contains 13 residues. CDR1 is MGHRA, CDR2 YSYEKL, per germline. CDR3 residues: CASSQDFGQSQYF. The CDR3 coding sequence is TGCGCCAGCAGCCAAGATTTTGGTCAGTCCCAGTACTTC.

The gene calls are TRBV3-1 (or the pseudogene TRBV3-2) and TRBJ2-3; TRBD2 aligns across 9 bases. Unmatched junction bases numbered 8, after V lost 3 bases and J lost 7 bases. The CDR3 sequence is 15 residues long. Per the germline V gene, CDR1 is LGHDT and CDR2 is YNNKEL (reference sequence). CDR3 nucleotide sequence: TGTGCCAGCAGCCAGCGGGGGGGCTCCGTCTATACGCAGTATTTT. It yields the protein CASSQRGGSVYTQYF.

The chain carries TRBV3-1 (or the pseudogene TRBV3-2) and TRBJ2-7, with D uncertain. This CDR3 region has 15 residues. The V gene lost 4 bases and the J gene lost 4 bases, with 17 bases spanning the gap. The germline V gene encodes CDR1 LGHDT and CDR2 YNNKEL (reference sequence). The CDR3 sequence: CASSRIGVSLYEQYF. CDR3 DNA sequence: TGTGCCAGCAGCCGCATAGGAGTGTCCCTGTACGAGCAGTACTTC.